This T cell receptor beta chain was identified in a study of T cells in Graves' hyperthyroidism and ophthalmopathy. Study as a whole: Peripheral blood samples were taken at initial diagnosis, prior to any treatment. Study results and limitations: Ophthalmopathy was separated from stable hyperthyroidism by a 13 V-J model. Blood held most thyroid clonotypes expanded above 0.001 frequency.

This clonotype was seen repeatedly, ten times or more. The target antigen is unknown. V was clipped by 5 bases and J by 6 bases; unmatched bases: 11. Per germline, CDR1 MNHEY and CDR2 SMNVEV (reference sequence). This CDR3 spans 16 amino acids. Amplified TCR beta CDR3 regions came from RNA transcripts. The HTBI primer set drove a first-round RT-PCR of the TCR CDR3. Each CDR3 protein gets one entry after TCRdb re-called the multiplex PCR reads with MiXCR. The data hold approximately 400,000 distinct CDR3 sequences, with over 12% observed a single time. The gene calls are TRBV27 and TRBJ2-3; the match to TRBD2 covers 10 bases. Sequenced sample: blood. The sequence was collected from a man in his fifties or sixties with Graves' ophthalmopathy. This CDR3 is CASSPGASGSGDTQYF. The CDR3 DNA reads as TGTGCCAGCAGTCCCGGCGCTAGCGGGAGCGGGGATACGCAGTATTTT.